This T cell receptor (beta chain) came from a study of blood T cell repertoires in COVID-19. The repertoire was sequenced with immunoSEQ multiplex PCR; TCRdb's copy has only in-frame clones and lacks some. This repertoire shows about 91,000 clones, roughly 71% found once; its top ten account for 8.5% to 10%. The sequencing sample was made of peripheral blood. The receptor was derived from a woman over 75 with acute or convalescent COVID-19.

CDR3 DNA: TGTGCCAGCAGCTTGACGGACAGCTCCTACGAGCAGTACTTC. This encodes CASSLTDSSYEQYF. The V call is TRBV7-3, the J call TRBJ2-7, with D perhaps matching TRBD1 (6 bases). The germline CDR1 and CDR2 sequences are SGHTA and FQGTGA. Trimming cost V 3 bases and J 0 bases, with 9 bases left between them. This CDR3 comprises 14 residues.